This is a list of T cell receptor beta chains from one sample in a study of blood T cell repertoires in COVID-19. Libraries were prepared by immunoSEQ multiplex PCR; TCRdb keeps only in-frame clonotypes and omits some of them. The data show some 290,000 clones, roughly 86% seen once. Source material: PBMCs or T cells enriched from blood (not recorded which). The receptors stem from a woman aged 25 to 39 who had recovered from COVID-19. CDR3s include the opening cysteine and the closing phenylalanine or tryptophan. A D gene is named only where the DNA matches it firmly.

v_call	cdr3_length	j_call	d_call	cdr3_aa
TRBV19	12	TRBJ1-1	.	CASSFGTLGAFF
TRBV7-9	11	TRBJ2-1	.	CASRGGLEQFF
TRBV9	14	TRBJ1-2	TRBD1	CASSETGSAYGYTF
TRBV5-4	13	TRBJ1-3	.	CASRQGSGNTIYF
TRBV3-1/TRBV3-2	17	TRBJ2-3	TRBD2	CASSQGGLAGGRDTQYF
TRBV30	10	TRBJ2-7	.	CAWKGNEQYF
TRBV2	11	TRBJ1-2	.	CASYRVRGYTF
TRBV7-2	15	TRBJ1-4	.	CASSLGEGWNEKLFF
TRBV18	14	TRBJ2-7	TRBD1	CASSFRDRGNEQYF
TRBV7-9	14	TRBJ2-3	TRBD2	CAGLAGTVLDTQYF
TRBV27	15	TRBJ2-7	TRBD2	CASSLLAGVEYEQYF
TRBV12-3/TRBV12-4	13	TRBJ2-7	TRBD1	CASSATGFHEQYF
TRBV28	17	TRBJ1-3	.	CASSSPSGGGAGNTIYF
TRBV10-3	15	TRBJ2-1	TRBD2	CAISESGDPYNEQFF
TRBV24-1	16	TRBJ2-6	.	CATSDLQGSGANVLTF
TRBV5-4	14	TRBJ1-2	TRBD1	CASLNPQQGNGYTF